This note documents a single TCR beta chain sequence. The antigen it recognizes is unknown. No much larger clone exists at a distance of one base, and base qualities are not known. The immunoSEQ Assay, a bias-controlled multiplex PCR, was used to amplify TCRbeta CDR3 regions from genomic DNA. For the original study's pipeline: The number of nucleated cells in each sample was estimated by amplification of reference gene primers within the assay. To quantify the absolute abundance of each unique TCRbeta CDR3 rearrangement, sequence reads were collapsed and filtered. For each sample, productive Simpson clonality was calculated as the square root of Simpson's diversity index over productive rearrangements. The immuneACCESS repertoire file appears here via TCRdb, limited to in-frame rearrangements. These files lack a portion of the clones; in checked studies, under half of the deficit traces to unresolved V genes, and the cause of the others is not known. The D gene and trimming were derived from the DNA, and the V and J assignments and clone size from that table. Across this sample there are under 300,000 clones, with 75% to 95% seen only once. 1.5% to 2% of the sample goes to the ten largest clones.

This sample was taken from a study of blood T cell repertoires in COVID-19 (dated by TCRdb to the early 2020s). About the full investigation: The collaborator samples originated in the United States, Italy and Spain and spanned the acute and convalescent phases of COVID-19. Deeply sampled blood TCRbeta repertoires from subjects exposed to, actively infected with, or recovered from COVID-19 were included in the dataset. The prospective study material was composed of cDNA or gDNA derived from T cells, B-cell-depleted T cells, or PBMCs. The repertoires were made available in a free public database intended to serve as a resource for research on the immune response to SARS-CoV-2. Samples came from the ongoing ImmuneRACE study (first 160 participants) plus 1,254 subjects from 6 global collaborators. Where available, HLA class I and class II types were taken from metadata supplied by the sample provider and were not determined by assay-based typing. Sample metadata almost always included a de-identified subject ID, COVID-19 status, age in years and sex.

The junction shows trimming of 4 bases on V and 8 bases on J, plus 16 bases between the germline ends. Per the germline V gene, SGHRS is the CDR1 and YFSETQ is the CDR2. Counted from cysteine to phenylalanine, this CDR3 has 14 amino acids. The sequence is cut down to CDR3 DNA, 42 bases in frame from base 1. In the prospective study, participants were about 18 to 89 years old, resided in about two dozen geographic areas of the United States, and were enrolled through a virtual design. In the prospective study, participants were assigned to cohorts based on the clinical history participants reported in a screening survey and a study questionnaire. Recovered participants in ImmuneRACE Cohort 3 were defined by two consecutive negative NP/OP PCR tests, clearance by a healthcare professional, or resolution of symptoms. Each participant in the prospective study had whole blood, serum and a nasopharyngeal or oropharyngeal swab collected by mobile phlebotomists. Participants in the prospective study had the option to provide additional blood draws and questionnaires over a roughly 2-month period. Blood samples from the prospective study were shipped frozen or at room temperature prior to DNA extraction.

Summary of the overall study and its limitations: The amount of clinical and demographic metadata varied by source and participant and was provided uncurated.

This TCR derives from a woman aged 18-29 years who had recovered from COVID-19. The sequenced sample consisted of PBMCs or T cells enriched from blood (not recorded which). Recombination joined TRBV5-1 with TRBJ1-3, with an unclear D gene assignment. The sequenced DNA: TGCGCCAGCAGCCTGGGGTCTATGGAGGACACCATATATTTT. The translation is CASSLGSMEDTIYF.